What follows are 5 T cell receptor beta chains derived from one specimen sequenced in a study of blood T cell repertoires in COVID-19. The protocol was immunoSEQ multiplex PCR, while the TCRdb copy is restricted to in-frame clones and leaves out a portion. The table includes about 180,000 clones, around 80% detected once. Sequencing was performed on peripheral blood. Receptors were obtained from a woman aged 65 to 85 with acute or convalescent COVID-19.

In its sample, this clone was seen a few times. The J gene is TRBJ1-5, the V gene TRBV6-5; D is unresolved. V was clipped by 6 bases and J by 5 bases, with 11 bases between them. The germline CDR1 and CDR2 sequences are MNHEY and SVGAGI. This CDR3 comprises 13 residues. CDR3 bases: TGTGCCAGCAGCGCCGGCCGGGATCAGCCCCAGCATTTT. The encoded protein is CASSAGRDQPQHF.

There are a few counts of this clone. The chain joins TRBV7-2 to TRBJ2-5, with D possibly matching TRBD2 (5 bases). V was shortened by 5 bases and J by 4 bases, with 8 bases between the two germline ends. Germline V lookup: CDR1 SGHTA, CDR2 FQGNSA. This CDR3 has 12 residues. This chain's CDR3 is CASSRGRETQYF. The CDR3 bases are TGTGCCAGCAGCCGAGGGAGAGAGACCCAGTACTTC.

The rearrangement joins TRBV29-1 to TRBJ1-2; 9 bases are shared with TRBD1. The CDR3 extends over 13 amino acids. V trimming: 2 bases; J trimming: 8 bases; junction bases outside the gene matches: 6. Germline lookup yields CDR1 SQVTM and CDR2 ANQGSEA. CDR3 region: CSVEWDRESGYTF. For the CDR3, the DNA is TGCAGCGTTGAATGGGACAGGGAATCCGGCTACACCTTC. Using reference TRBV29-1 and TRBJ1-2 for the parts outside the CDR3, the full variable domain is SAVISQKPSRDICQRGTSLTIQCQVDSQVTMMFWYRQQPGQSLTLIATANQGSEATYESGFVIDKFPISRPNLTFSTLTVSNMSPEDSSIYLCSVEWDRESGYTFGSGTRLTVV.

CDR3: CASSVSGELFF. Here the CDR3 DNA reads TGTGCCAGCAGTGTATCCGGGGAGCTGTTTTTT. The gene calls are TRBV25-1 and TRBJ2-2; D gene uncertain. V lost 4 bases and J lost 6, with 3 bases in between. Germline CDR1 MGHDK, CDR2 SYGVNS. CDR3 size: 11 residues.

As to this clone: A junction end diverges from the germline sequence, so it may reflect a read error. The chain employs TRBV7-7 and TRBJ2-7; D remains ambiguous. The CDR3 is 13 residues long. The germline V gene has CDR1 SSHAT and CDR2 FNYEAQ (reference sequence). The CDR3 DNA is TGTGCTAGCAGCTTAGAACGCGGCGACGAGCAGTACTTC. Its protein is CASSLERGDEQYF.